The 14 T cell receptor beta chains below all came from one sample that was sequenced in a study of T cells in Graves' hyperthyroidism and ophthalmopathy. Researchers took RNA transcripts and amplified the TCR beta CDR3 regions from them. First-round RT-PCR of the TCR CDR3 relied on the HTBI primer set. Via MiXCR, TCRdb re-called the multiplex PCR reads, giving one row per CDR3 protein. Of approximately 210,000 distinct CDR3 sequences listed, roughly 15% are singletons. Sequenced material: blood. These receptors were taken from a man in his fifties or sixties with Graves' hyperthyroidism.

The chain uses TRBV7-9 and TRBJ2-2; perhaps TRBD2 as D (5 bases). The CDR3 has 13 amino acids. Germline loops: CDR1 SEHNR, CDR2 FQNEAQ (reference sequence). Trimming removed 5 bases from V and 5 bases from J, with 9 bases in between. CDR3: CASSPGLTGELFF. DNA for the CDR3: TGTGCCAGCAGCCCAGGACTTACCGGGGAGCTGTTTTTT.

This clonotype has ten or more counts. The chain carries TRBV29-1 and TRBJ2-2, with TRBD2 matching 10 bases. The V and J ends lost 0 bases and 0 bases, in that order; junction bases with no gene match: 7. Germline V gene lookup returns CDR1 SQVTM and CDR2 ANQGSEA. This CDR3 spans 18 amino acids. The CDR3 DNA sequence: TGCAGCGTTGAAGAACCCGGGACTAGCGTTACGAACACCGGGGAGCTGTTTTTT. This encodes CSVEEPGTSVTNTGELFF.

With regard to this clonotype: A much larger clone differs from this one at a single base, so this may be a read error. The chain carries TRBV7-9 and TRBJ2-7; TRBD1 aligns across 10 bases. The CDR3 totals 14 residues. The germline V gene encodes CDR1 SEHNR and CDR2 FQNEAQ (reference sequence). CDR3 loop: CASTWTGGSYKQYF. CDR3 coding DNA: TGTGCCAGCACCTGGACAGGGGGTTCCTACAAGCAGTACTTC.

About this clonotype: A much larger clone differs by one base, so this may be a read error. The rearrangement links TRBV6-2 or TRBV6-3 to TRBJ2-1, with D hard to call. The CDR3 loop spans 13 amino acids. Germline V gene lookup returns CDR1 MNHEY and CDR2 SVGEGT. Trimming shortened V by 1 base and J by 10 bases, and 11 bases separated the two germline ends. The CDR3 DNA is TGTGCCAGCAGTTACTTGGATCGGCACGAGCAGTTCTTC. It specifies CASSYLDRHEQFF.

This clonotype was observed many times. The chain joins TRBV3-1 to TRBJ2-1, with TRBD1 as a possible D gene (6 bases). This CDR3 has 15 amino acids. V dropped 4 bases and J dropped 2 bases, with 12 bases sitting between them. Germline-derived CDR1 and CDR2 are LGHDT and YNNKEL (reference sequence). The CDR3 reads CASSLDRLAYNEQFF. The CDR3 coding sequence is TGTGCCAGCAGCCTAGACAGGTTGGCCTACAATGAGCAGTTCTTC.

The CDR3 region is CSFLRAVDTQYF. The CDR3 bases are TGCAGCTTTTTACGAGCAGTGGATACGCAGTATTTT. The V gene is TRBV29-1, the J gene TRBJ2-3, with D unresolved. V was pared by 8 bases and J by 6 bases, with 15 bases between. There are 12 residues in the CDR3. Germline CDR1 is SQVTM and CDR2 is ANQGSEA.

Many counts were recorded for this clonotype. The CDR3 sequence is CASNRGTEAFF. The CDR3 DNA reads as TGCGCCAGCAACCGTGGCACTGAAGCTTTCTTT. The rearrangement joins TRBV10-2 to TRBJ1-1; D not certain. This CDR3 has 11 amino acids. V was shortened by 7 bases and J by 4 bases, with 7 bases between the two germline ends. Per the germline V gene, CDR1 is WSHSY and CDR2 is SAAADI.

Many counts were recorded for this clonotype. This rearrangement joins TRBV18 to TRBJ2-7, with TRBD1 identical over 10 bases. The CDR3 extends over 15 amino acids. Germline CDR1 reads KGHSH; CDR2 reads LQKENI. The junction had 11 bases not matched to a gene; V was cut back by 8 bases and J by 4 bases. CDR3 loop: CASALTGTGAYEQYF. The CDR3 DNA reads TGTGCCAGCGCTCTTACCGGGACAGGGGCATACGAGCAGTACTTC.

This clonotype was observed many times. The gene calls are TRBV7-9 and TRBJ1-1; D might be TRBD1 (6 bases). Germline CDR1 and CDR2: SEHNR and FQNEAQ (reference sequence). CDR3 length: 13 amino acids. Trimming shortened V by 1 base and J by 7 bases, and 10 bases separated the two germline ends. Here the CDR3 DNA reads TGTGCCAGCAGCTTAGGGGGGGCCGTTGAAGCTTTCTTT. This encodes CASSLGGAVEAFF.

This clonotype has just a few counts. The J gene is TRBJ2-7, the V gene TRBV7-6; 11 nucleotides match TRBD2. Unmatched junction bases numbered 7, after V lost 0 bases and J lost 3 bases. The CDR3 loop spans 17 amino acids. Germline CDR1 is SGHVS and CDR2 is FNYEAQ. The DNA of the CDR3 is TGTGCCAGCAGCTTAGCGGCTAGCGGGAGGCCACACTACGAGCAGTACTTC. Its translation is CASSLAASGRPHYEQYF. The full variable domain, rest sourced from reference TRBV7-6 and TRBJ2-7, is GAGVSQSPRYKVTKRGQDVALRCDPISGHVSLYWYRQALGQGPEFLTYFNYEAQQDKSGLPNDRFSAERPEGSISTLTIQRTEQRDSAMYRCASSLAASGRPHYEQYFGPGTRLTVT.

This clonotype has at least ten counts. The chain recombines TRBV20-1 with TRBJ2-7; D is uncertain. This CDR3 contains 14 residues. Germline V lookup: CDR1 DFQATT, CDR2 SNEGSKA (reference sequence). Trimming cost V 3 bases and J 0 bases, with 12 bases left between them. CDR3 residues: CSASPYGDSYEQYF. CDR3 in DNA: TGCAGTGCTAGTCCTTATGGGGACTCCTACGAGCAGTACTTC.

The rearrangement links TRBV6-2 or TRBV6-3 to TRBJ2-7; D is ambiguous. Trimming removed 7 bases from V and 4 bases from J, with 17 bases in between. Germline CDR1 is MNHEY and CDR2 is SVGEGT. The CDR3 contains 14 residues. The CDR3 bases are TGTGCCAGCACCCACCGCCCATACTTTTACGAGCAGTACTTC. As protein: CASTHRPYFYEQYF.

In the case of this clonotype: A read error may explain this, as a much larger clone is one base away. The missing conserved phenylalanine or tryptophan at the end of this CDR3 makes a read error likely. The chain joins TRBV7-9 to TRBJ2-7; 8 positions match TRBD1. Germline loops: CDR1 SEHNR, CDR2 FQNEAQ (reference sequence). With V trimmed by 0 bases and J by 2 bases, 3 bases remained unmatched. This CDR3 comprises 15 residues. The CDR3 region is CASSLATGGAYEQYL. The CDR3 nucleotides are TGTGCCAGCAGCTTAGCAACAGGGGGAGCCTACGAGCAGTACCTC.

This sequence joins TRBV7-9 and TRBJ1-2; 8 positions match TRBD1. This CDR3 has 14 amino acids. The ends lost 5 bases at V and 6 bases at J; junction bases unmatched: 8. CDR1 and CDR2 from the germline V gene are SEHNR and FQNEAQ (reference sequence). This CDR3 is CASSQDRVVHGYTF. In nucleotides, the CDR3 is TGTGCCAGCAGCCAGGACAGGGTAGTTCATGGCTACACCTTC.